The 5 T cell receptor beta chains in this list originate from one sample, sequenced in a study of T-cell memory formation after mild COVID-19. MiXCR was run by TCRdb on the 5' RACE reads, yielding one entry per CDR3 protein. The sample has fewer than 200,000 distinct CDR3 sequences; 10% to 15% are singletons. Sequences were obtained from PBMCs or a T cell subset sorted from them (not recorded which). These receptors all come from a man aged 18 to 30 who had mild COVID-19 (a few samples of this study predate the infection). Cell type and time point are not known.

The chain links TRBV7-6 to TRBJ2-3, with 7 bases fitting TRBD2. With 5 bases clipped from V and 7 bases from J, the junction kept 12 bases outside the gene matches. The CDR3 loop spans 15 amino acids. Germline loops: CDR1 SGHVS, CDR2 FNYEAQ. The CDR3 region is CASSRAGPGRNTQYF. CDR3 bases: TGTGCCAGCAGCCGAGCGGGACCAGGGAGAAATACGCAGTATTTT.

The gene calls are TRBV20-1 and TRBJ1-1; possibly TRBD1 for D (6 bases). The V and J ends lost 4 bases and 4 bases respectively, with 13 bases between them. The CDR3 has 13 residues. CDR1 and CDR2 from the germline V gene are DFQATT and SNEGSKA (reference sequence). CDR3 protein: CSATRLRGTEAFF. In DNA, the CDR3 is TGCAGTGCTACTCGCCTCAGGGGCACTGAAGCTTTCTTT.

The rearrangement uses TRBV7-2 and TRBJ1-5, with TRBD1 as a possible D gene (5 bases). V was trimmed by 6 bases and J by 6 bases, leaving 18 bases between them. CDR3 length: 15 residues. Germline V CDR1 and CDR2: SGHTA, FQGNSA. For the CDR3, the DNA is TGTGCCAGCAGGAAGGGGACTGCCTTGGGTCAGCCCCAGCATTTT. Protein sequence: CASRKGTALGQPQHF.

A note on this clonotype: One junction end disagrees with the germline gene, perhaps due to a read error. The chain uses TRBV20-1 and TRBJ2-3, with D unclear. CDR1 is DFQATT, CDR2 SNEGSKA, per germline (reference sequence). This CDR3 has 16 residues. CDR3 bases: TGCAGTGCAAGAGGTGCGACACTACTTAGCACAGATACGCAGTATTTT. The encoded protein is CSARGATLLSTDTQYF.

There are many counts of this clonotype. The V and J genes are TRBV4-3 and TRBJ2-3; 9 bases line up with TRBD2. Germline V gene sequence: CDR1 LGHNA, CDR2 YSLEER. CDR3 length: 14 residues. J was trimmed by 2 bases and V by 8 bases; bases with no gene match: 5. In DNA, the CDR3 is TGCGCCAGCCGCGCGGGGGGGCACACAGATACGCAGTATTTT. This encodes CASRAGGHTDTQYF.